This passage covers 7 T cell receptor beta chains from one sample sequenced in a study of blood T cells in healthy people across ages. For the second PCR, which ran for 7 to 11 cycles, a sample-barcoded 5' primer and a J-beta primer mix were used. MiXCR, applied by TCRdb to the 5' RACE reads, yields one record per CDR3 protein. The table lists about 1.1 million distinct CDR3 sequences, more than 30% of them singletons. The sequenced sample was blood. These receptors all stem from a man aged 18 to 35 in good health.

This clonotype was counted a few times. The chain joins TRBV11-2 to TRBJ2-7; perhaps TRBD1 as D (5 bases). The V end was cut by 0 bases, the J end by 4 bases, with 10 bases between. Germline values: CDR1 SGHAT, CDR2 FQNNGV. This CDR3 contains 14 residues. CDR3 sequence (DNA): TGTGCCAGCAGCTTAGATATAGACAGTTACGAGCAGTACTTC. It encodes CASSLDIDSYEQYF.

In this sample, this clonotype turned up a few times. The chain links TRBV6-2 or TRBV6-3 to TRBJ2-3, with D tentatively TRBD2 (6 bases). The CDR3 has 16 amino acids. Germline CDR1 is MNHEY and CDR2 is SVGEGT. Deletions cut 6 bases from V and 2 bases from J, with 18 bases between. CDR3 residues: CASSFGGAGFTDTQYF. CDR3 bases: TGTGCCAGCAGCTTCGGTGGCGCGGGGTTCACAGATACGCAGTATTTT.

This chain connects TRBV10-3 to TRBJ1-5, with a possible D match to TRBD1 (6 bases). V lost 2 bases to trimming and J lost 6 bases, with 14 bases between them. The CDR3 contains 15 residues. In germline, CDR1 is ENHRY, CDR2 SYGVKD. The CDR3 protein is CAISELGGGAQPQHF. The CDR3 DNA is TGTGCCATCAGTGAGCTGGGAGGGGGAGCTCAGCCCCAGCATTTT.

This clonotype was found a few times. This chain joins TRBV25-1 and TRBJ1-4, with TRBD1 matching over 7 bases. The CDR3 has 14 residues. After removal of 3 bases from V and 7 bases from J, the junction contained 5 bases not matched to a gene. The germline gives CDR1 MGHDK, CDR2 SYGVNS. The CDR3 bases are TGTGCCAGCAGTGATACAGGGGTAGGTGAAAAACTGTTTTTT. It codes for CASSDTGVGEKLFF.

This clonotype was counted at least ten times. This rearrangement joins TRBV29-1 to TRBJ2-1; 7 bases agree with TRBD1. Germline loops: CDR1 SQVTM, CDR2 ANQGSEA. The CDR3 consists of 13 residues. V lost 7 bases, J lost 10 bases, and 13 bases stayed unmatched. The CDR3 region has the DNA TGCAGCGCATGGGGACAGACAGATAACGAGCAGTTCTTC. This codes for CSAWGQTDNEQFF.

The J gene is TRBJ1-3, the V gene TRBV3-1; D remains ambiguous. Deletions cut 0 bases from V and 0 bases from J, with 9 bases between. CDR3 length equals 16 residues. Germline assignment: CDR1 LGHDT and CDR2 YNNKEL (reference sequence). The CDR3 DNA reads TGTGCCAGCAGCCAAGAGACGGAGTTCTCTGGAAACACCATATATTTT. Its protein product is CASSQETEFSGNTIYF.

The chain is built from TRBV9 and TRBJ2-2, with 8 bases lining up with TRBD1. J was trimmed by 5 bases and V by 3 bases; bases with no gene match: 6. Germline V lookup: CDR1 SGDLS, CDR2 YYNGEE. The CDR3 loop spans 15 amino acids. In DNA, the CDR3 is TGTGCCAGCAGCGCCACAGGGGGTATTACCGGGGAGCTGTTTTTT. Its translation: CASSATGGITGELFF.